The 19 T cell receptor beta chains reported below all come from one sample, sequenced in a study of shared clonotypes between healthy human individuals. Terminally differentiated effector memory CD45RA+ cells were excluded from the naive CD8 cells, which were CD45RO-negative and positively selected for CCR7. This table comes from immunoSEQ multiplex PCR, and its TCRdb copy is limited to in-frame clones, with some not included. The sample contains millions of clones, about 92% of which appear only once. Sequenced material: naive CD8+ T cells from PBMCs. These receptors were taken from a man younger than 35 in good health. Some clones in this sample may be carry-over from other donors' samples.

The gene calls are TRBV4-1 and TRBJ2-2; the D call may be TRBD1 or TRBD2 (5 bases each). The length of the CDR3 is 14 residues. Trimming took 3 bases from V and 6 from J, leaving 11 bases between them. Germline loops: CDR1 MGHRA, CDR2 YSYEKL. The DNA for the CDR3 is TGCGCCAGCAGCCATGTCGGGACCCCCGGGGAGCTGTTTTTT. Its protein is CASSHVGTPGELFF.

The rearrangement joins TRBV28 to TRBJ2-1, with D possibly being TRBD1 or TRBD2 (5 bases each). The CDR3 extends over 13 amino acids. The V gene's germline CDR1 is MDHEN and CDR2 SYDVKM. The V gene lost 4 bases and the J gene lost 6 bases, with 10 bases spanning the gap. CDR3 nucleotides: TGTGCCAGCAGTTCATCTGGGGGCAATGAGCAGTTCTTC. Translating it yields CASSSSGGNEQFF.

As to this clone: Other DNA sequences of this sample code for an identical CDR3. The CDR3 region has the DNA TGTGCCAGCAGTTACTCGGATCGCTATGGCTACACCTTC. Translated, it gives CASSYSDRYGYTF. V and J are TRBV6-5 and TRBJ1-2, with D unclear. Trimming took off 0 bases at V and 4 bases at J, with 6 bases between the two ends. The CDR3 has 13 amino acids. CDR1 is MNHEY and CDR2 is SVGAGI in the germline V gene.

The V and J genes are TRBV5-1 and TRBJ2-7; weak D call: TRBD2 (6 bases). V shed 1 base and J shed 3 bases, with 14 bases lying between them. The germline V gene has CDR1 SGHRS and CDR2 YFSETQ. This CDR3 has 15 amino acids. The CDR3, as DNA: TGCGCCAGCAGCTTGTTTGCGGGGACCTACTACGAGCAGTACTTC. Encoded protein: CASSLFAGTYYEQYF.

The chain is built from TRBV28 and TRBJ2-1; D assignment may be TRBD1 or TRBD2 (5 bases each). This CDR3 contains 15 residues. V lost 11 bases and J 6 bases, leaving 23 bases between the germline ends. CDR1 MDHEN and CDR2 SYDVKM come from the germline V gene. The chain's CDR3 is CAGRKGPLGVNEQFF. Here the CDR3 DNA reads TGTGCCGGCCGTAAGGGCCCCTTGGGGGTCAATGAGCAGTTCTTC. Full variable domain (missing parts from reference TRBV28 and TRBJ2-1): DVKVTQSSRYLVKRTGEKVFLECVQDMDHENMFWYRQDPGLGLRLIYFSYDVKMKEKGDIPEGYSVSREKKERFSLILESASTNQTSMYLCAGRKGPLGVNEQFFGPGTRLTVL.

This clone occurred a few times. The same CDR3 arises from other DNA sequences in this sample as well. V gene TRBV27 combines with J gene TRBJ2-2, with 10 bases fitting TRBD1. The germline gives CDR1 MNHEY, CDR2 SMNVEV (reference sequence). The V and J ends lost 4 bases and 5 bases, in that order; junction bases with no gene match: 1. The CDR3 totals 14 residues. The CDR3 sequence: CASSWTGGTGELFF. CDR3 coding DNA: TGTGCCAGCAGTTGGACAGGGGGGACCGGGGAGCTGTTTTTT.

This chain joins TRBV11-2 and TRBJ2-1; TRBD2 matches 9 bases. This CDR3 is 15 amino acids long. CDR1 and CDR2 (germline): SGHAT, FQNNGV. V lost 1 base, J lost 7 bases, and 5 bases stayed unmatched. CDR3 region: CASSLVSGRKNEQFF. The CDR3 nucleotides are TGTGCCAGCAGCTTAGTGAGCGGGAGGAAAAATGAGCAGTTCTTC.

The chain links TRBV25-1 to TRBJ1-4, with a possible D match to TRBD1 (6 bases). Germline V gene data show CDR1 as MGHDK and CDR2 as SYGVNS. Trimming took 2 bases from V and 8 from J, leaving 12 bases between them. The CDR3 sequence is 14 residues long. The CDR3 loop reads CASSEQGLSEKLFF. The CDR3 DNA is TGTGCCAGCAGTGAACAGGGGTTGAGCGAAAAACTGTTTTTT.

The chain carries TRBV29-1 and TRBJ2-2, with D uncertain. CDR1 SQVTM and CDR2 ANQGSEA come from the germline V gene. The CDR3 consists of 14 residues. V lost 0 bases to trimming and J lost 6 bases, with 11 bases between them. The CDR3 sequence: CSVEDIGQAGELFF. In nucleotides, the CDR3 is TGCAGCGTTGAAGATATAGGTCAGGCCGGGGAGCTGTTTTTT.

This chain joins TRBV5-8 and TRBJ1-5, with a weak D call TRBD1 (5 bases). The germline V gene has CDR1 SGHTS and CDR2 YDEGEE. The CDR3 spans 14 residues. V was trimmed by 4 bases and J by 3 bases, leaving 11 bases between them. CDR3 in amino acids: CASSRNRFNQPQHF. The CDR3 bases are TGTGCCAGCAGCCGAAACAGGTTCAATCAGCCCCAGCATTTT.

The chain joins TRBV27 to TRBJ2-7; 9 nucleotides line up with TRBD1. Unmatched junction bases numbered 5, after V lost 6 bases and J lost 5 bases. The CDR3 is 13 residues long. Germline CDR1 reads MNHEY; CDR2 reads SMNVEV (reference sequence). CDR3 coding DNA: TGTGCCAGCAGACAGGGGGCGGCCCACGAGCAGTACTTC. Protein sequence: CASRQGAAHEQYF.

The rearrangement joins TRBV30 to TRBJ2-7, with TRBD2 identical over 7 bases. V shed 2 bases and J 4 bases; nucleotides not matched to a gene: 5. CDR1 GTSNPN and CDR2 SVGIG come from the germline V gene (reference sequence). The CDR3 has 13 residues. CDR3 coding DNA: TGTGCCTGGAGTACCCGGACTAGTTACGAGCAGTACTTC. Its translation: CAWSTRTSYEQYF.

The chain joins TRBV11-2 to TRBJ2-5, with unresolved D. The CDR3 extends over 12 amino acids. Germline CDR1 SGHAT, CDR2 FQNNGV. Between the trimmed V and J ends, which lost 5 bases and 4 bases, there was a span of 8 bases. This chain's CDR3 is CASSPRRETQYF. As DNA, the CDR3 is TGTGCCAGCAGCCCCCGAAGAGAGACCCAGTACTTC.

The V gene is TRBV7-9, the J gene TRBJ2-5; D gene uncertain. CDR1 is SEHNR, CDR2 FQNEAQ, per germline (reference sequence). This CDR3 region has 15 residues. V lost 3 bases and J lost 1, with 12 bases in between. CDR3 amino acids: CASSFGPGAQETQYF. In nucleotides, the CDR3 is TGTGCCAGCAGCTTCGGTCCCGGAGCCCAAGAGACCCAGTACTTC.

V gene TRBV30 combines with J gene TRBJ2-2; D remains unclear. Looked up from germline, CDR1 is GTSNPN and CDR2 is SVGIG (reference sequence). V gave up 2 bases and J gave up 1 base, with 8 bases separating them. This CDR3 spans 14 amino acids. In DNA, the CDR3 is TGTGCCTGGAGTCGGGCAGGGAACACCGGGGAGCTGTTTTTT. Its protein product is CAWSRAGNTGELFF.

This chain uses TRBV27 with TRBJ1-2; 8 bases fit TRBD1. Germline lookup yields CDR1 MNHEY and CDR2 SMNVEV (reference sequence). CDR3 length equals 15 residues. V lost 6 bases, J lost 4 bases, and 10 bases stayed unmatched. CDR3 protein: CASSPRQGQVYGYTF. Written as DNA, the CDR3 is TGTGCCAGCAGCCCTAGACAGGGGCAAGTCTATGGCTACACCTTC.

V and J are TRBV6-5 and TRBJ2-7; D uncertain. The V end was cut by 0 bases, the J end by 4 bases, with 7 bases between. The CDR3 length is 13 residues. Germline V gene lookup returns CDR1 MNHEY and CDR2 SVGAGI. The DNA for the CDR3 is TGTGCCAGCAGTTACTCGATGTCTTACGAGCAGTACTTC. This sequence encodes CASSYSMSYEQYF.

CDR3 region: CASSIVTIRVYNEQFF. The CDR3 DNA is TGTGCCAGCTCGATAGTGACAATTCGGGTCTACAATGAGCAGTTCTTC. This chain joins TRBV18 and TRBJ2-1; D unclear. V was trimmed by 6 bases and J by 3 bases, leaving 18 bases between them. Per germline, CDR1 KGHSH and CDR2 LQKENI. This CDR3 contains 16 residues. Complete variable domain (other parts from reference TRBV18 and TRBJ2-1): NAGVMQNPRHLVRRRGQEARLRCSPMKGHSHVYWYRQLPEEGLKFMVYLQKENIIDESGMPKERFSAEFPKEGPSILRIQQVVRGDSAAYFCASSIVTIRVYNEQFFGPGTRLTVL.

The chain couples TRBV29-1 to TRBJ2-2; tentatively, D is TRBD2 (6 bases). This CDR3 contains 15 residues. Trimming pared 7 bases from V and 4 bases from J, leaving 19 bases between. Germline lookup yields CDR1 SQVTM and CDR2 ANQGSEA. CDR3: CSGFVGLDATGELFF. The CDR3 DNA sequence: TGCAGCGGCTTCGTGGGACTGGACGCCACCGGGGAGCTGTTTTTT.